This T cell receptor (beta chain) is drawn from a study of blood T cell repertoires in COVID-19. Study overall: Whether acute or convalescent, the COVID-19 samples came from the United States, Italy and Spain. Nucleic acid was either cDNA or gDNA, and it came from T cells, B-cell-depleted T cells, or PBMCs.

Only in-frame clones appear in the TCRdb table, and some are missing; sequencing was by immunoSEQ multiplex PCR. The sample includes about 40,000 clones, 91% of them seen just once. The germline CDR1 and CDR2 sequences are SGHTA and FQGNSA. The CDR3 consists of 17 residues. V was pared by 0 bases and J by 0 bases, with 5 bases of the junction left unmatched. The receptor was isolated from a woman aged 25 to 45 in a cohort sampled during active COVID-19. The genes are TRBV7-2 and TRBJ1-2, with 9 positions matching TRBD1. Material for sequencing was peripheral blood. CDR3 loop: CASSLAPGQGANYGYTF. CDR3 coding DNA: TGTGCCAGCAGCTTAGCTCCGGGACAGGGAGCTAACTATGGCTACACCTTC. The variable domain in full, with the rest retrieved from reference TRBV7-2 and TRBJ1-2, is GAGVSQSPSNKVTEKGKDVELRCDPISGHTALYWYRQSLGQGLEFLIYFQGNSAPDKSGLPSDRFSAERTGGSVSTLTIQRTQQEDSAVYLCASSLAPGQGANYGYTFGSGTRLTVV.